The sequence of this T cell receptor beta chain was determined in a study of chemoradiotherapy in HPV16-positive cancers (dated by TCRdb to 2021 to 2024). General notes on the study: Using functional T-cell assays on cells from a couple of HPV16-positive patients, the researchers defined candidate HPV-specific T-cell clones and common TCR motifs. TCR repertoires from over 75 patients with HPV-related cancers were then used to track the candidate HPV-specific TCRs and motifs. Whether T-cell immunity against the HPV oncoproteins E6 and E7 changes during chemoradiotherapy and whether survival is affected by this immunity were examined in the study. Paper-wide results and their limitations: Among HPV16-positive patients, expansion of HPV-responsive T cells during chemoradiotherapy was associated with better recurrence-free survival. Expansion of candidate HPV-specific clones and E7-related TCR motifs was observed in the tumor microenvironment during treatment, whereas no such expansion was observed for non-HPV-specific T cells. The survival association was reported for HPV16-positive patients, and the functional definition of HPV-specific T cells was derived from only two HPV16-positive patients.

The CDR3 runs 12 residues from the cysteine to the phenylalanine. Solely the CDR3 DNA is kept, with 36 bases framed from the first base. CDR1 and CDR2 (LNHDA, SQIVND) derive from the germline V gene (reference sequence). V lost 7 bases and J lost 7 bases; the stretch between them is 10 bases long. The library was obtained by the immunoSEQ multiplex PCR assay. What TCRdb holds here is the immuneACCESS table cut down to in-frame rearrangements. Part of the clones is not present; checked against another copy, under half of the missing clones reflect an unresolved V gene, and the others are unexplained. This sample gives fewer than 70,000 clones in total; roughly nine tenths of them show up just once. The ten largest clones take up roughly 3.5% of the sample. Notes on this clone: The antigen it binds to is not known. The record has no base qualities; no much larger clone is one base away.

Repertoires were sampled repeatedly over the course of chemoradiotherapy so that clonal expansion in the tumor microenvironment could be followed. The V and J segments used are TRBV19 and TRBJ2-2; the D segment cannot be called with confidence. Material: blood, obtained from a patient who underwent chemoradiotherapy. This sequence originates from a human donor with HPV-associated anogenital cancer. The nucleotide sequence reads as follows: TGTGCCAGTAACCCGAATAGCGGGGAGCTGTTTTTT. This translates into CASNPNSGELFF.